One and the same sample provided the 11 T cell receptor beta chains below, sequenced in a study of identical twins. MiXCR, run by TCRdb on the 5' RACE reads, gives a single entry per CDR3 protein. The table has 690,000 or so distinct CDR3 sequences, around 5.7% seen once. Sequencing was done on a sample of naive T cells sorted from blood. These TCRs come from a man aged 18 to 29 in good health.

This clonotype was picked up many times. This rearrangement joins TRBV13 to TRBJ1-1; D gene ambiguous. The V end lost 4 bases, the J end lost 4 bases, and 13 bases lay between the germline ends. Per the germline V gene, CDR1 is PRHDT and CDR2 is FYEKMQ (reference sequence). The CDR3 is 14 residues long. In DNA, the CDR3 is TGTGCCAGCAGCTCCGACCCACGGCGCACTGAAGCTTTCTTT. Encoded protein: CASSSDPRRTEAFF.

The V call is TRBV6-2 or TRBV6-3, the J call TRBJ2-5, with unresolved D. Trimming removed 7 bases from V and 4 bases from J, with 10 bases in between. The CDR3 is 12 amino acids. Germline CDR1 reads MNHEY; CDR2 reads SVGEGT. The DNA for the CDR3 is TGTGCCAGCAACCAGAGGAGAGAGACCCAGTACTTC. As protein: CASNQRRETQYF.

This clonotype was seen a handful of times. The rearrangement links TRBV28 to TRBJ2-7; 10 bases are a match to TRBD1. Per the germline V gene, CDR1 is MDHEN and CDR2 is SYDVKM. Trimming at V came to 7 bases and at J to 0 bases, leaving 9 bases not matched to a gene. There are 16 residues in the CDR3. For the CDR3, the DNA is TGTGCCAGCACGAAATCCGGGACAGGGGACTCCTACGAGCAGTACTTC. Its protein is CASTKSGTGDSYEQYF. Filled out from reference TRBV28 and TRBJ2-7, the complete variable domain reads DVKVTQSSRYLVKRTGEKVFLECVQDMDHENMFWYRQDPGLGLRLIYFSYDVKMKEKGDIPEGYSVSREKKERFSLILESASTNQTSMYLCASTKSGTGDSYEQYFGPGTRLTVT.

The chain recombines TRBV6-5 with TRBJ2-7; D is perhaps TRBD1 (6 bases). Trimming left V 0 bases short and J 7 bases short, with 16 bases between. CDR1 and CDR2 from the germline V gene are MNHEY and SVGAGI. The CDR3 loop spans 15 amino acids. In nucleotides, the CDR3 is TGTGCCAGCAGTTACTCGGCCACAGGGAAGGGGGAGCAGTACTTC. Amino acid sequence: CASSYSATGKGEQYF.

This clonotype was detected many times. The rearrangement joins TRBV6-5 to TRBJ1-4, with no clear D. V lost 4 bases and J lost 0, with 9 bases in between. The CDR3 contains 15 residues. The germline V gene encodes CDR1 MNHEY and CDR2 SVGAGI. CDR3 amino acids: CASSSFHATNEKLFF. DNA of the CDR3: TGTGCCAGCAGTTCCTTCCACGCAACTAATGAAAAACTGTTTTTT.

This clonotype has ten or more counts. The rearrangement uses TRBV7-3 and TRBJ2-3, with 7 bases lining up with TRBD2. This CDR3 spans 16 amino acids. The V gene's germline CDR1 is SGHTA and CDR2 FQGTGA. With V trimmed by 2 bases and J by 1 base, 6 bases remained unmatched. The CDR3: CASSLYAGVGTDTQYF. In nucleotides, the CDR3 is TGTGCCAGCAGCTTATACGCGGGAGTGGGCACAGATACGCAGTATTTT.

This clonotype was seen ten or more times. V gene TRBV4-3 combines with J gene TRBJ2-7; 9 bases map to TRBD2. Germline loops: CDR1 LGHNA, CDR2 YSLEER. Losses at the gene ends were 1 base for V and 3 bases for J; bases not matched to a gene: 4. This CDR3 is built from 15 residues. CDR3 region: CASSQVAGARYEQYF. DNA of the CDR3: TGCGCCAGCAGCCAAGTAGCGGGAGCGCGCTACGAGCAGTACTTC.

This clonotype was counted ten times or more. The CDR3 is CSARDLAGRDTQYF. The CDR3, as DNA: TGCAGTGCTAGAGACCTAGCGGGACGGGATACGCAGTATTTT. The chain combines TRBV20-1 with TRBJ2-3; 9 bases agree with TRBD2. CDR3 size: 14 residues. Trimming cost V 0 bases and J 6 bases; bases outside gene matches: 4. Germline CDR1 DFQATT, CDR2 SNEGSKA (reference sequence).

This clonotype came up a few times. V is TRBV3-1 and J is TRBJ2-1; 15 bases fit TRBD2. Germline loops: CDR1 LGHDT, CDR2 YNNKEL (reference sequence). CDR3 length: 22 residues. Trimming removed 3 bases from V and 3 bases from J; junction bases left unmatched: 18. The CDR3 loop is CASSQLHSPGLAGGTDYNEQFF. CDR3 in DNA: TGTGCCAGCAGCCAGCTCCATAGCCCGGGACTAGCGGGAGGTACCGACTACAATGAGCAGTTCTTC.

This clonotype was seen ten or more times. This rearrangement joins TRBV9 to TRBJ2-1; 15 nucleotides align to TRBD2. Germline CDR1 reads SGDLS; CDR2 reads YYNGEE. There are 16 residues in the CDR3. V shed 4 bases and J 4 bases; nucleotides not matched to a gene: 3. DNA of the CDR3: TGTGCCAGCAGCCTCGGACTAGCGGGAGGGTACAATGAGCAGTTCTTC. This translates into CASSLGLAGGYNEQFF.

This clonotype was counted ten times or more. V and J are TRBV6-4 and TRBJ2-1; 11 bases line up with TRBD2. The CDR3 totals 16 residues. Germline V gene lookup returns CDR1 MRHNA and CDR2 SNTAGT. V lost 4 bases, J lost 7 bases, and 9 bases stayed unmatched. The CDR3 loop is CASSVLSGLAANEQFF. The CDR3 bases are TGTGCCAGCAGTGTGCTATCGGGACTAGCGGCGAATGAGCAGTTCTTC.